This T cell receptor (beta chain) stems from a study of glioma-infiltrating T cells after dendritic cell vaccination. At the level of the study: Treatment, given 2003 to 2012, was autologous tumor lysate-pulsed dendritic cell vaccination.

The primer mix had 60 V beta and 13 J beta primers. Some clones are missing from TCRdb's copy, which holds only in-frame ones; the method was immunoSEQ multiplex PCR. The table includes 75,000 to 85,000 clones, roughly 87% detected once. The time point is: after dendritic cell vaccination, including at tumor progression/relapse. The starting material was blood, obtained after dendritic cell vaccination. This clonotype was sampled from a human donor with glioblastoma.

CDR3 sequence reads: CASSPRVEVQETQYF. The CDR3 DNA follows: TGCGCCAGCAGCCCCCGGGTGGAGGTCCAAGAGACCCAGTACTTC. This chain connects TRBV4-1 to TRBJ2-5, with a possible D match to TRBD2 (5 bases). Germline values: CDR1 MGHRA, CDR2 YSYEKL. This CDR3 is 15 amino acids long. V was shortened by 4 bases and J by 1 base, with 13 bases between the two germline ends.